The clone carrying this TCR beta chain appeared many times. The antigen remains unidentified. After removal of 7 bases from V and 9 bases from J, the junction contained 14 bases not matched to a gene. CDR3 length: 17 amino acids. In germline, CDR1 is SNHLY, CDR2 FYNNEI. The CDR3 regions of TCR beta were amplified from RNA transcripts. The TCR CDR3 first-round RT-PCR relied on the HTBI primer set. TCRdb analysed the multiplex PCR reads with MiXCR anew, one entry per CDR3 protein. The table shows roughly 380,000 distinct CDR3 sequences, with about 15% occurring only once. Calling Graves' hyperthyroidism stable meant ophthalmopathy did not progress within 18 months. PBMCs were collected from a roughly 10 ml volume of fresh peripheral blood. The data are from a study of T cells in Graves' hyperthyroidism and ophthalmopathy. Points from the study as a whole: Blood also carried most thyroid clonotypes expanded above 0.001.

Sequenced sample: blood. The sequence derives from a woman aged 55-75 years with Graves' hyperthyroidism. The chain recombines TRBV2 with TRBJ2-1; 14 bases line up with TRBD2. CDR3 sequence reads: CASIPPRGLAGVFEQFF. The CDR3 DNA sequence: TGTGCCAGCATCCCCCCGCGGGGACTAGCGGGAGTTTTTGAGCAGTTCTTC.